Below are 11 T cell receptor beta chains sequenced from a single sample in a study of response to subunit inactivated influenza vaccine. TCRdb re-called the RT-PCR reads with MiXCR, one entry per CDR3 protein. Here the sample spans around 790,000 distinct CDR3 sequences, 21% being singletons. This specimen consisted of PBMCs from blood, obtained roughly 5 days after vaccination. These TCRs come from a man in his fifties who received an inactivated influenza vaccine.

In its sample, this clonotype was seen a few times. V gene TRBV7-8 combines with J gene TRBJ2-1, with 14 positions matching TRBD2. The CDR3 is 20 amino acids. Germline V gene data show CDR1 as SGHVS and CDR2 as FQNEAQ. V lost 6 bases, J lost 9 bases, and 22 bases stayed unmatched. CDR3 region: CASSHYLPIETSGGAGEQFF. In DNA form, the CDR3 reads TGTGCCAGCAGTCACTATCTTCCGATCGAGACTAGCGGGGGGGCCGGTGAGCAGTTCTTC.

This clonotype has a handful of counts. The V call is TRBV9, the J call TRBJ1-3; D is undetermined. Trimming shortened V by 3 bases and J by 2 bases, and 3 bases separated the two germline ends. Germline V gives CDR1 SGDLS, CDR2 YYNGEE. The CDR3 has 12 residues. The CDR3: CASSEPGNTIYF. The CDR3, as DNA: TGTGCCAGCAGCGAACCTGGAAACACCATATATTTT.

This sequence joins TRBV6-1 and TRBJ1-5, with TRBD1 matching over 9 bases. Trimming removed 6 bases from V and 8 bases from J; junction bases left unmatched: 8. The germline CDR1 and CDR2 sequences are MNHNS and SASEGT. CDR3 length equals 14 residues. CDR3 coding DNA: TGTGCCAGCAGCACCACCCGGGACAGGGAGCCCCAGCATTTT. This gives the protein CASSTTRDREPQHF.

V gene TRBV9 combines with J gene TRBJ2-1; 8 positions match TRBD2. V lost 2 bases and J lost 0; bases outside the gene matches: 7. Germline loops: CDR1 SGDLS, CDR2 YYNGEE. CDR3 length equals 17 residues. CDR3: CASSVGGGFSSYNEQFF. CDR3 sequence (DNA): TGTGCCAGCAGCGTGGGCGGGGGGTTTAGCTCCTACAATGAGCAGTTCTTC.

In its sample, this clonotype was seen many times. The gene calls are TRBV9 and TRBJ2-3; the D gene is possibly TRBD1 (5 bases). The CDR3 extends over 16 amino acids. V gave up 4 bases and J gave up 2 bases, with 17 bases separating them. In germline, CDR1 is SGDLS, CDR2 YYNGEE. CDR3 residues: CASSPLVGVDTDTQYF. The CDR3, as DNA: TGTGCCAGCAGCCCCCTTGTAGGGGTGGACACAGATACGCAGTATTTT.

This chain connects TRBV6-1 to TRBJ2-1; D is unresolved. The CDR3 totals 11 residues. Germline-derived CDR1 and CDR2 are MNHNS and SASEGT. The V gene lost 6 bases and the J gene lost 10 bases, with 10 bases spanning the gap. In DNA form, the CDR3 reads TGTGCCAGCAGAGTCTCAGGAGAGCAGTTCTTC. Its protein is CASRVSGEQFF.

This clonotype was seen ten or more times. This chain links TRBV24-1 with TRBJ2-1, with TRBD1 identical over 7 bases. In germline, CDR1 is KGHDR, CDR2 SFDVKD. The CDR3 covers 15 residues. The V and J ends lost 7 bases and 2 bases, in that order; junction bases with no gene match: 7. CDR3 DNA sequence: TGTGCCACCAGCCCGACAGGGTTCACCTACAATGAGCAGTTCTTC. Protein: CATSPTGFTYNEQFF.

This rearrangement joins TRBV28 to TRBJ2-7, with TRBD1 matching over 8 bases. Germline V lookup: CDR1 MDHEN, CDR2 SYDVKM. V shed 6 bases, J shed 5 bases, and the junction held 21 bases outside the gene matches. The length of the CDR3 is 18 residues. The CDR3 region is CASRALYEGPQGAHEQYF. In DNA, the CDR3 is TGTGCCAGCAGAGCTTTATATGAGGGACCCCAGGGGGCTCACGAGCAGTACTTC.

This clonotype was observed a handful of times. V and J are TRBV12-3 or TRBV12-4 and TRBJ2-7, with 11 bases identical to TRBD1. V shed 3 bases and J 7 bases; nucleotides not matched to a gene: 5. The CDR3 extends over 14 amino acids. In nucleotides, the CDR3 is TGTGCCAGCAGTTTCTTGGACAGGGGGCTTGAGCAGTACTTC. It translates to CASSFLDRGLEQYF.

This clonotype was detected a few times. The V gene is TRBV15, the J gene TRBJ1-3; weak D call: TRBD1 (5 bases). This CDR3 is built from 14 residues. The V gene lost 3 bases and the J gene lost 7 bases, with 13 bases spanning the gap. Germline V CDR1 and CDR2: LNHNV, YYDKDF (reference sequence). CDR3 amino acids: CATSSGTTGNTIYF. The DNA of the CDR3 is TGTGCCACCAGCAGCGGGACGACCGGGAACACCATATATTTT.

Many counts were recorded for this clonotype. One end of the junction fails to match germline, which may point to a read error. V gene TRBV5-1 combines with J gene TRBJ2-2, with D possibly TRBD1 on 6 matching bases. Germline CDR1 reads SGHRS; CDR2 reads YFSETQ. The CDR3 sequence is 15 residues long. CDR3 region: CASSLTGPNTGELFF. The CDR3 nucleotides are TGTGCCAGCAGTTTAACAGGGCCGAACACCGGGGAGCTGTTTTTT.